These 8 T cell receptor beta chains originate from one sample sequenced in a study of tumor-infiltrating lymphocytes in oesophageal squamous cell carcinoma. TCRdb used MiXCR to reprocess the PCR reads, holding one entry per CDR3 protein. The sample yields just over 15,000 distinct CDR3 sequences, about 50% seen once. The sample consisted of esophageal tumor tissue. The receptors derive from a male donor with esophageal squamous cell carcinoma.

The chain employs TRBV24-1 and TRBJ2-7; D remains ambiguous. The J call may be in error: the DNA end matches TRBJ2-1 better. CDR3 length equals 15 residues. The germline CDR1 and CDR2 sequences are KGHDR and SFDVKD. The CDR3 nucleotides read TGTGCCACCAGTGAACCCCGGTCCCCCCACAATGAGCAGTTCTTC. This translates into CATSEPRSPHNEQFF.

This clonotype was observed many times. V gene TRBV28 combines with J gene TRBJ1-5; D uncertain. Trimming took off 2 bases at V and 5 bases at J, with 10 bases between the two ends. The CDR3 spans 14 residues. Germline V gene sequence: CDR1 MDHEN, CDR2 SYDVKM. CDR3 DNA: TGTGCCAGCAGTTTAGTACGCGGGGATCAGCCCCAGCATTTT. This sequence encodes CASSLVRGDQPQHF.

V usage is TRBV10-3 and J usage is TRBJ2-1; 9 nucleotides align to TRBD1. The J call may not be correct, given that the DNA end is closer to TRBJ2-7. Germline-derived CDR1 and CDR2 are ENHRY and SYGVKD. This CDR3 contains 14 residues. CDR3: CAIMDRGKVDEQYF. CDR3 DNA sequence: TGTGCCATCATGGACAGGGGTAAAGTGGACGAGCAGTACTTC.

This clonotype was detected only a few times. The chain combines TRBV29-1 with TRBJ1-1; a weak D match, TRBD1 (5 bases). This CDR3 is 13 amino acids long. Trimming removed 3 bases at V and 5 bases at J, with 13 bases between. Germline V gene sequence: CDR1 SQVTM, CDR2 ANQGSEA. The CDR3 sequence is CSVEQGLGTEAFF. CDR3 DNA: TGCAGCGTTGAGCAGGGTTTAGGGACTGAAGCTTTCTTT. Complete variable domain (other parts from reference TRBV29-1 and TRBJ1-1): SAVISQKPSRDICQRGTSLTIQCQVDSQVTMMFWYRQQPGQSLTLIATANQGSEATYESGFVIDKFPISRPNLTFSTLTVSNMSPEDSSIYLCSVEQGLGTEAFFGQGTRLTVV.

A few counts support this clonotype. The chain links TRBV28 to TRBJ2-6, with D hard to call. The V end lost 11 bases, the J end lost 0 bases, and 8 bases lay between the germline ends. Germline values: CDR1 MDHEN, CDR2 SYDVKM. The CDR3 runs to 13 residues. The CDR3 DNA is TGTGCCTCGGTCCTCTCTGGGGCCAACGTCCTGACTTTC. Residues: CASVLSGANVLTF.

The sample holds a few counts of this clonotype. The chain joins TRBV7-2 to TRBJ2-1; 12 bases map to TRBD1. This CDR3 is built from 15 residues. CDR1 and CDR2 (germline): SGHTA, FQGNSA. J was trimmed by 12 bases and V by 5 bases; bases with no gene match: 11. The CDR3 sequence: CASSPGTGGGISQFF. The CDR3, as DNA: TGTGCCAGCAGCCCCGGGACAGGGGGCGGAATATCGCAGTTCTTC.

This clonotype was observed at least ten times. The J gene is TRBJ1-5, the V gene TRBV28; no clear D. V shed 1 base and J shed 16 bases, with 17 bases lying between them. CDR1 and CDR2 (germline): MDHEN, SYDVKM. The length of the CDR3 is 13 residues. The CDR3 loop reads CASSLSPAGIQHF. The DNA for the CDR3 is TGTGCCAGCAGTTTATCGCCTGCCGGCATACAACATTTT.

A note on this clonotype: Because it lacks the conserved phenylalanine or tryptophan at the end, this CDR3 is likely a read error. No DNA is shown, since the ends of the CDR3 on it are uncertain; the CDR3 is the one TCRdb lists. The chain uses TRBV28 and TRBJ2-7. CDR1 MDHEN and CDR2 SYDVKM come from the germline V gene. The CDR3 region is 14 residues in length, termini included. The CDR3: CASSPQLNEQFFGS.